This T cell receptor (beta chain) emerged from a study of ipilimumab plus nivolumab after autologous stem cell transplantation. Study-level information: Median doses per patient: 5 ipilimumab, fewer than ten nivolumab.

Assay used: immunoSEQ multiplex PCR; TCRdb lists only in-frame clones, some missing. The profile shows approximately 5,300 clones, approximately 70% of them singletons. Ipilimumab, 1 mg/kg, started 14 to 28 days after autologous transplant. Comment on this clone: The junction departs from the called germline gene at one end, perhaps through a read error.

Per germline, CDR1 SGDLS and CDR2 YYNGEE. The CDR3 totals 14 residues. V gene TRBV9 combines with J gene TRBJ2-3; D call uncertain. The clonotype was recovered from a male donor with multiple myeloma. Sequenced here: PBMCs, sampled in a trial of ipilimumab plus nivolumab as post-transplant consolidation. This CDR3 is CASSVGLGSDMQYF. The CDR3, as DNA: TGTGCCAGCAGCGTAGGGCTAGGATCGGATATGCAGTATTTT. Looking up the rest from reference TRBV9 and TRBJ2-3 gives the full variable domain: DSGVTQTPKHLITATGQRVTLRCSPRSGDLSVYWYQQSLDQGLQFLIQYYNGEERAKGNILERFSAQQFPDLHSELNLSSLELGDSALYFCASSVGLGSDMQYFGPGTRLTVL.